This T cell receptor (beta chain) was captured in a study of cytomegalovirus exposure and HLA in healthy donors. Turning to the study itself: Among the 350 to 500 donors who were genotyped, roughly 86% fell in the genetic ancestry cluster that is associated with self-reported Caucasian donors.

The PCR ran on 60 Vbeta and 13 Jbeta primers. Sequencing was performed with immunoSEQ multiplex PCR; in TCRdb, only in-frame clones are kept and a portion is missing. The listing records 35,000 to 50,000 clones. Findings and caveats of the study: In an earlier analysis, productive rearrangement rates for most beta V segments clustered near 87% or 30%. A further, later analysis showed that HLA-associated TCR beta chains (compared with equally common others) were more clonally expanded.

The CDR3 covers 15 residues. V trimming: 4 bases; J trimming: 3 bases; junction bases outside the gene matches: 2. Germline V lookup: CDR1 SGHTA, CDR2 FQGNSA. For this clone: As yet, its antigen is unknown.

Material: PBMCs. This chain uses TRBV7-2 with TRBJ2-5; 13 bases line up with TRBD2. The TCR sequence derives from a woman aged 25-40 years in good health and CMV-seropositive. CDR3: CASSWTSGGKETQYF. In nucleotides, the CDR3 is TGTGCCAGCAGCTGGACTAGCGGGGGCAAAGAGACCCAGTACTTC.